Listed below are T cell receptor beta chains from one sample, sequenced in a study of early T cells in non-severe SARS-CoV-2 infection. MiXCR was run by TCRdb on the 5' RACE reads, yielding one entry per CDR3 protein. The profile shows around 70,000 distinct CDR3 sequences, 12% of them singletons. The sequenced sample consisted of whole blood. These receptors came from an adult who was a healthcare worker with PCR-confirmed SARS-CoV-2 infection or an uninfected control (not recorded which). CDR3s include the opening cysteine and the closing phenylalanine or tryptophan. The D gene is left open where the match is weak. Clone size is given for some rows only: seen once, a few or many times, or a class if the clone is expanded.

TRBJ2-7	NA	TRBV20-1	NA	TGCAGTGCTCCTGGGGGGTCGGGTAGGTGGGAGCAGTACTTC	CSAPGGSGRWEQYF
TRBJ1-1	many	TRBV7-9	TRBD1	TGTGCCAGCAGCCTAAGACAGGGGGCGGGCGCTGAAGCTTTCTTT	CASSLRQGAGAEAFF
TRBJ2-3	NA	TRBV30	NA	TGTGCCTGCCAATGGCGTCTCTCTAGCACAGATACGCAGTATTTT	CACQWRLSSTDTQYF
TRBJ1-2	few	TRBV2	NA	TGTGCCAGCACCCCGGGACACACTGATGGCTACACCTTC	CASTPGHTDGYTF
TRBJ2-1	few	TRBV9	NA	TGTGCCAGCAGCCCAGTAGGGGAGACCAATGAGCAGTTCTTC	CASSPVGETNEQFF
TRBJ1-2	few	TRBV25-1	NA	TGTGCCAGCAGTGAATCCCTCAGGGAATCCCTCTATGGCTACACCTTC	CASSESLRESLYGYTF
TRBJ2-1	NA	TRBV3-1	NA	TGTGCCAGCAGCCAGGAAAACAATGAGCAGTTCTTC	CASSQENNEQFF
TRBJ2-7	many	TRBV20-1	TRBD2	TGCAGTGCTAGCAGGCCTAGCGGGAGTCCGGGGGAGCAGTACTTC	CSASRPSGSPGEQYF
TRBJ2-5	few	TRBV12-3/TRBV12-4	NA	TGTGCCAGCAGTTTCACAGGGAGGACTGACGAGACCCAGTACTTC	CASSFTGRTDETQYF
TRBJ2-3	many	TRBV29-1	NA	TGCAGCGTTACGGGGGGCTGGACAGATACGCAGTATTTT	CSVTGGWTDTQYF
TRBJ2-2	NA	TRBV3-1	NA	TGTGCCAGCAGCCTCAGGACTGACACCGGGGAGCTGTTTTTT	CASSLRTDTGELFF
TRBJ2-3	many	TRBV7-8	TRBD2	TGTGCCAGCAGCTTGAGTAGCGGGGTCGATAGGACGCAGTATTTT	CASSLSSGVDRTQYF
TRBJ1-2	few	TRBV12-3/TRBV12-4	TRBD1	TGTGCCAGCAGAGCGGGACAGGACTATGGCTACACCTTC	CASRAGQDYGYTF
TRBJ2-3	NA	TRBV10-3	NA	TGTGCCACCGGGGGACCGCCCACAGATACGCAGTATTTT	CATGGPPTDTQYF
TRBJ1-4	NA	TRBV7-8	NA	TGTGCCAGCAGCTTACGGTTAGGGCGTGCTAATGAAAAACTGTTTTTT	CASSLRLGRANEKLFF
TRBJ2-7	many	TRBV6-5	TRBD1	TGTGCCAGCAGTTACGTCGGGACAGGGGTAGAGAATGAGCAGTACTTC	CASSYVGTGVENEQYF
TRBJ2-5	few	TRBV15	NA	TGTGCCACCAGCAGTGGGTTTACACCGTACCAAGAGACCCAGTACTTC	CATSSGFTPYQETQYF
TRBJ1-5	many	TRBV4-2	NA	TGTGCCAGCAGCCAAGAGGGGGGGAGCAATCAGCCCCAGCATTTT	CASSQEGGSNQPQHF
TRBJ2-7	many	TRBV7-7	NA	TGTGCCAGCAGCTTGGGATCGAGGGGGGACGAGCAGTACTTC	CASSLGSRGDEQYF
TRBJ2-1	medium-sized	TRBV29-1	NA	TGCAGCGTAGACTACAATGAGCAGTTCTTC	CSVDYNEQFF
TRBJ1-1	few	TRBV3-1	NA	TGTGCCAGCAGCCATCACGGGACGGGGAACACTGAAGCTTTCTTT	CASSHHGTGNTEAFF
TRBJ1-1	many	TRBV7-2	NA	TGTGCCAGCAGTCTTATTTACGGATCCGGGAACACTGAAGCTTTCTTT	CASSLIYGSGNTEAFF
TRBJ2-3	few	TRBV13	TRBD1	TGTGCCAGCAGCTCCCGGGACAGATCCACAGATACGCAGTATTTT	CASSSRDRSTDTQYF
TRBJ2-1	many	TRBV2	NA	TGTGCCAGCAGTTCCACAAGCGACAATGAGCAGTTCTTC	CASSSTSDNEQFF
TRBJ2-7	many	TRBV3-1	TRBD1	TGTGCCAGCAGCCAAGATCAGGGACAGGTGTACGAGCAGTACTTC	CASSQDQGQVYEQYF
TRBJ2-3	NA	TRBV5-1	TRBD1	TGCGCCAGCAGCTTGGAAGGGACAGGGGGCACAGATACGCAGTATTTT	CASSLEGTGGTDTQYF
TRBJ2-1	few	TRBV7-3	TRBD2	TGTGCCAGCAGCCCGAGCGGGAGGGGTTACAATGAGCAGTTCTTC	CASSPSGRGYNEQFF
TRBJ2-2	many	TRBV28	NA	TGTGCCAGCAGTTTGGCCCCAGGGCGGGGCACCGGGGAGCTGTTTTTT	CASSLAPGRGTGELFF
TRBJ1-1	NA	TRBV5-6	NA	TGTGCCAGCAGCTTCCGTTGGGGCTTAGCTTTCTTT	CASSFRWGLAFF
TRBJ2-1	few	TRBV19	TRBD2	TGTGCCAGCCAGAAGCGGGAGGGGGTCAACAATGAGCAGTTCTTC	CASQKREGVNNEQFF
TRBJ2-1	many	TRBV6-2/TRBV6-3	NA	TGTGCCAGCAGGCAACTAGTACGGCAGTTCTTC	CASRQLVRQFF
TRBJ2-1	many	TRBV2	NA	TGTGCCAGCAGTGATGGGGCCGAGGGGTACAATGAGCAGTTCTTC	CASSDGAEGYNEQFF